This T cell receptor (beta chain) was obtained from a study of T cells in Graves' hyperthyroidism and ophthalmopathy. The study, taken as a whole, reports: Blood held most thyroid clonotypes expanded above 0.001 frequency. The model predicted ophthalmopathy a median around 6.5 months before onset.

This clonotype was seen many times. What it recognizes is unknown. Germline CDR1 is MGHRA and CDR2 is YSYEKL. With 3 bases removed from V and 11 bases from J, the gap between germline ends came to 10 bases. This CDR3 has 11 residues. Using RNA transcripts as the source, TCR beta CDR3 regions were amplified. Carried out on the TCR CDR3, a first-round RT-PCR used the HTBI primer set. TCRdb re-called the multiplex PCR reads with MiXCR, one entry per CDR3 protein. Of hundreds of thousands of distinct CDR3 sequences listed, 17% were seen once; the top ten hold approximately 16%. Sequencing was done on a sample of blood. The chain uses TRBV4-1 and TRBJ1-1; possibly TRBD1 for D (5 bases). The clonotype comes from a woman between 18 and 30 years old with Graves' ophthalmopathy. CDR3 amino acids: CASSQEGVAFF. The DNA of the CDR3 is TGCGCCAGCAGCCAGGAAGGGGTGGCTTTCTTT.